Each of the 2 T cell receptor beta chains below was sequenced from the same sample in a study of T cell changes during pregnancy in multiple sclerosis. The method was immunoSEQ multiplex PCR; TCRdb's version includes in-frame clones alone and lacks a portion of them. The sample gives more than 55,000 clones, more than 90% of which show up once; roughly 1.2% is in the top ten. Here the sequenced sample was peripheral blood, taken in the third trimester of pregnancy. Receptors were obtained from a female donor with multiple sclerosis, enrolled in a pregnancy study.

In nucleotides, the CDR3 is TGTGCCAGCAGCCCGCCGGGACTAGCGGGGAAAGAGACCCAGTACTTC. It codes for CASSPPGLAGKETQYF. The chain couples TRBV7-2 to TRBJ2-5; 13 bases agree with TRBD2. The germline V gene encodes CDR1 SGHTA and CDR2 FQGNSA. V shed 5 bases and J 3 bases; nucleotides not matched to a gene: 6. This CDR3 contains 16 residues.

In this sample, this clone turned up once. The chain employs TRBV5-1 and TRBJ2-3; TRBD1 aligns across 10 bases. The V gene's germline CDR1 is SGHRS and CDR2 YFSETQ. Losses at the gene ends were 0 bases for V and 4 bases for J; bases not matched to a gene: 5. The CDR3 is 16 amino acids. This CDR3 reads CASSLGDRGFSDTQYF. The DNA for the CDR3 is TGCGCCAGCAGCTTGGGGGACAGGGGTTTTTCAGATACGCAGTATTTT.